This T cell receptor beta chain was captured in a study of cytomegalovirus exposure and HLA in healthy donors. Researchers ran the PCR with 60 Vbeta and 13 Jbeta primers. Here immunoSEQ multiplex PCR was the method, and the copy in TCRdb shows in-frame clones only, minus some. The sample holds around 300,000 clones, about 75% seen once. This CDR3 region has 15 residues. Sequencing used PBMCs. V usage is TRBV21-1 and J usage is TRBJ2-7; the table's TRBD1 call for D was not verified on the DNA. TRBV21-1 is noted as a pseudogene. The sequence was collected from a female donor in good health and CMV-seronegative. As DNA, the CDR3 is TGTGCCAGCAGCAAAGGCAAGGGGGCGGCGAACGAGCAGTACTTC. Residues: CASSKGKGAANEQYF.